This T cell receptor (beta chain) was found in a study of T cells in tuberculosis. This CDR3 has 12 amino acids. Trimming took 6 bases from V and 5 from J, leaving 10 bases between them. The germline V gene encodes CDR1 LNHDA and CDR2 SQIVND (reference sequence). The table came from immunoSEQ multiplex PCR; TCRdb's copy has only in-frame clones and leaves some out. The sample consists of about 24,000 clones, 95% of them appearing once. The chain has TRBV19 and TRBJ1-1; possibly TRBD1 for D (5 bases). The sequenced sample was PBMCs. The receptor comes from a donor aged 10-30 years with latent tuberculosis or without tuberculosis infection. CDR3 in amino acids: CASSRVVTEAFF. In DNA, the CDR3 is TGTGCCAGTAGCAGGGTTGTGACTGAAGCTTTCTTT.